Presented here are 29 T cell receptor beta chains from one specimen sequenced in a study of PD-L1 blockade in urothelial cancer. Repertoires were generated with immunoSEQ multiplex PCR, while TCRdb's copy carries only in-frame clones and drops some. Of roughly 100,000 clones in the sample, 83% were seen once. Noted time point: peripheral blood 6 weeks after treatment start. The starting material was PBMCs, obtained around atezolizumab (anti-PD-L1) treatment. The receptors shown here come from a man between 70 and 80 years old with urothelial cancer.

The chain has TRBV6-1 and TRBJ2-1; D is possibly TRBD2 (5 bases). Germline CDR1 is MNHNS and CDR2 is SASEGT. CDR3 length: 14 residues. The V end lost 8 bases, the J end lost 7 bases, and 18 bases lay between the germline ends. CDR3 protein: CASRKAFAGNEQFF. The CDR3 coding sequence is TGTGCCAGCCGAAAAGCCTTTGCGGGTAATGAGCAGTTCTTC.

This clone came up once. The chain carries TRBV27 and TRBJ2-7, with TRBD2 matching over 11 bases. Germline CDR1 reads MNHEY; CDR2 reads SMNVEV (reference sequence). This CDR3 comprises 14 residues. Trimming removed 5 bases from V and 4 bases from J; junction bases left unmatched: 4. The CDR3 is CASSMLAGGYEQYF. Written as DNA, the CDR3 is TGTGCCAGCAGTATGTTAGCGGGAGGGTACGAGCAGTACTTC.

CDR3 in DNA: TGCGCCAGCAGCCCCGGGACAGGCGGAAACACCATATATTTT. It codes for CASSPGTGGNTIYF. This chain joins TRBV5-1 and TRBJ1-3, with 8 bases that match TRBD1. CDR3 length equals 14 residues. After removal of 4 bases from V and 4 bases from J, the junction contained 4 bases not matched to a gene. CDR1 is SGHRS and CDR2 is YFSETQ in the germline V gene.

This chain joins TRBV7-9 and TRBJ1-5, with unresolved D. Germline CDR1 SEHNR, CDR2 FQNEAQ (reference sequence). The CDR3 covers 16 residues. V lost 1 base, J lost 9 bases, and 19 bases lay in between. CDR3 DNA sequence: TGTGCCAGCAGCTTAGATTTTGGTGGCTCCACGGGGCCCCAGCATTTT. Amino acids: CASSLDFGGSTGPQHF.

This chain connects TRBV7-9 to TRBJ2-1; TRBD2 agrees at 8 bases. This CDR3 is built from 17 residues. CDR1 and CDR2 (germline): SEHNR, FQNEAQ (reference sequence). V shed 0 bases, J shed 6 bases, and the junction held 10 bases outside the gene matches. This CDR3 is CASSLASDSGVGNEQFF. The CDR3 DNA follows: TGTGCCAGCAGCTTAGCGAGCGATAGCGGGGTCGGCAATGAGCAGTTCTTC. The full variable domain, its missing parts supplied by reference TRBV7-9 and TRBJ2-1, is DTGVSQNPRHKITKRGQNVTFRCDPISEHNRLYWYRQTLGQGPEFLTYFQNEAQLEKSRLLSDRFSAERPKGSFSTLEIQRTEQGDSAMYLCASSLASDSGVGNEQFFGPGTRLTVL.

This clone appeared once. The CDR3 DNA reads as TGTGCCAGCAAGGAGAGAGCTAACACCGGGGAGCTGTTTTTT. Translating gives CASKERANTGELFF. V usage is TRBV27 and J usage is TRBJ2-2, with D uncertain. This CDR3 spans 14 amino acids. Trimming took off 7 bases at V and 2 bases at J, with 11 bases between the two ends. Germline V gene data show CDR1 as MNHEY and CDR2 as SMNVEV (reference sequence).

DNA of the CDR3: TGTGCCAGCAACTTCGTGAGCGGGAGATCCTACAATGAGCAGTTCTTC. Protein: CASNFVSGRSYNEQFF. The genes are TRBV13 and TRBJ2-1; 8 bases are a match to TRBD2. From germline, CDR1 is PRHDT and CDR2 FYEKMQ (reference sequence). CDR3 length: 16 amino acids. V shed 7 bases, J shed 1 base, and the junction held 9 bases outside the gene matches.

This chain links TRBV2 with TRBJ2-1; TRBD2 might be the D (5 bases). This CDR3 contains 17 residues. V lost 0 bases and J lost 0, with 12 bases in between. Germline CDR1 SNHLY, CDR2 FYNNEI. The CDR3 region is CASSEALLASSYNEQFF. CDR3 in DNA: TGTGCCAGCAGTGAAGCGCTTCTAGCTAGCTCCTACAATGAGCAGTTCTTC.

This clone turned up a few times. V and J are TRBV23-1 and TRBJ2-7; possibly TRBD2 for D (5 bases). Being an ORF, TRBV23-1 has a function that is uncertain. V was pared by 3 bases and J by 0 bases, with 15 bases between. The CDR3 contains 16 residues. CDR3 residues: CASSQSRRRFSYEQYF. The CDR3, as DNA: TGCGCCAGCAGTCAGTCGAGACGGAGGTTCTCCTACGAGCAGTACTTC.

The rearrangement joins TRBV6-5 to TRBJ2-3, with TRBD2 matching 7 bases. The junction had 6 bases not matched to a gene; V was cut back by 7 bases and J by 2 bases. CDR3 length: 14 residues. Germline values: CDR1 MNHEY, CDR2 SVGAGI. This CDR3 reads CASTTAGLTDTQYF. CDR3 in DNA: TGTGCCAGCACCACAGCGGGACTCACAGATACGCAGTATTTT.

The chain carries TRBV18 and TRBJ1-1; 7 bases match TRBD1. CDR1 and CDR2 (germline): KGHSH, LQKENI. V was clipped by 9 bases and J by 0 bases; unmatched bases: 4. CDR3 length equals 13 residues. DNA for the CDR3: TGTGCCAGTGCGGGACAGATGAACACTGAAGCTTTCTTT. Translating gives CASAGQMNTEAFF.

The V gene is TRBV10-2, the J gene TRBJ1-6; no clear D. CDR1 is WSHSY, CDR2 SAAADI, per germline. The CDR3 is 14 amino acids. V was trimmed by 9 bases and J by 3 bases, leaving 12 bases between them. CDR3 sequence: CASPLNSYNSPLHF. The CDR3 DNA sequence: TGCGCCAGTCCCTTAAACAGCTATAATTCACCCCTCCACTTT.

The gene calls are TRBV6-6 and TRBJ1-2; 7 bases map to TRBD1. This CDR3 comprises 15 residues. Germline lookup yields CDR1 MNHNY and CDR2 SVGAGI (reference sequence). J lost 4 bases, V lost 7 bases, and 12 bases had no gene match. The CDR3 DNA reads TGTGCCAGCATAACGAAGGGGACAGACTTCTATGGCTACACCTTC. Translated: CASITKGTDFYGYTF.

This clone was counted a single time. The chain couples TRBV11-1 to TRBJ1-1, with 7 bases that match TRBD1. The CDR3 extends over 13 amino acids. From germline, CDR1 is SGHAT and CDR2 FQDESV (reference sequence). V shed 5 bases and J 4 bases; nucleotides not matched to a gene: 4. The CDR3 loop is CASSQTGATEAFF. DNA of the CDR3: TGTGCCAGCAGCCAAACAGGGGCCACTGAAGCTTTCTTT. Supplemented by reference TRBV11-1 and TRBJ1-1, the full variable domain reads EAEVAQSPRYKITEKSQAVAFWCDPISGHATLYWYRQILGQGPELLVQFQDESVVDDSQLPKDRFSAERLKGVDSTLKIQPAELGDSAMYLCASSQTGATEAFFGQGTRLTVV.

The chain has TRBV9 and TRBJ2-3, with D perhaps TRBD1 (5 bases). From germline, CDR1 is SGDLS and CDR2 YYNGEE. CDR3 length: 14 residues. V shed 1 base and J shed 2 bases, with 8 bases lying between them. CDR3 nucleotide sequence: TGTGCCAGCAGCGTACCAGGGAACACAGATACGCAGTATTTT. This codes for CASSVPGNTDTQYF.

This clone was found many times. V gene TRBV6-5 combines with J gene TRBJ2-7, with a possible D match to TRBD1 (6 bases). V gave up 0 bases and J gave up 6 bases, with 15 bases separating them. Germline CDR1 and CDR2: MNHEY and SVGAGI. This CDR3 is 15 amino acids long. The CDR3 nucleotides are TGTGCCAGCAGTTACTCGATTCGGACAGCTGGCGAGCAGTACTTC. It translates to CASSYSIRTAGEQYF.

The genes are TRBV27 and TRBJ1-2; D not certain. The CDR3 spans 13 residues. With 5 bases removed from V and 8 bases from J, the gap between germline ends came to 15 bases. The germline V gene has CDR1 MNHEY and CDR2 SMNVEV (reference sequence). In DNA, the CDR3 is TGTGCCAGCAGTACAAATTTTGCTGGCGGCTACACCTTC. It codes for CASSTNFAGGYTF.

This clone has a handful of counts. The chain links TRBV5-8 to TRBJ1-1, with TRBD1 matching 8 bases. The germline V gene has CDR1 SGHTS and CDR2 YDEGEE. The ends lost 4 bases at V and 3 bases at J; junction bases unmatched: 8. The CDR3 sequence is 15 residues long. CDR3 nucleotides: TGTGCCAGCAGCACGTCAGGGGGCGCGGACACTGAAGCTTTCTTT. Residues: CASSTSGGADTEAFF.

The chain couples TRBV6-1 to TRBJ1-2, with a tentative D call TRBD1 (5 bases). Looked up from germline, CDR1 is MNHNS and CDR2 is SASEGT. CDR3 length: 15 amino acids. The germline V and J ends were trimmed by 6 bases and 5 bases, with 19 bases remaining between them. The CDR3 here is CASRLPSGIGYGYTF. CDR3 bases: TGTGCCAGCAGGCTTCCGTCAGGGATCGGGTATGGCTACACCTTC.

The chain carries TRBV2 and TRBJ2-1, with TRBD2 matching over 11 bases. Germline assignment: CDR1 SNHLY and CDR2 FYNNEI. Germline trimming cut 7 bases from V and 3 bases from J; bases unmatched to any gene: 5. There are 15 residues in the CDR3. The DNA of the CDR3 is TGTGCCAGCAAACTAGCGGGGGTTGACTACAATGAGCAGTTCTTC. It translates to CASKLAGVDYNEQFF.

The genes are TRBV7-9 and TRBJ2-5, with D unresolved. The CDR3 has 11 residues. The V and J ends lost 5 bases and 5 bases respectively, with 6 bases between them. Germline lookup yields CDR1 SEHNR and CDR2 FQNEAQ (reference sequence). This chain's CDR3 is CASSPQETQYF. CDR3 bases: TGTGCCAGCAGCCCACAGGAGACCCAGTACTTC.

The chain recombines TRBV15 with TRBJ2-3; D is possibly TRBD2 (5 bases). Between the trimmed V and J ends, which lost 0 bases and 10 bases, there was a span of 8 bases. The CDR3 consists of 12 residues. CDR1 and CDR2 (germline): LNHNV, YYDKDF (reference sequence). The CDR3 is CATSREGVAQYF. DNA for the CDR3: TGTGCCACCAGCAGAGAGGGAGTAGCGCAGTATTTT.

J is TRBJ1-4 and V is TRBV7-8; TRBD1 might be the D (6 bases). Trimming pared 6 bases from V and 0 bases from J, leaving 11 bases between. The CDR3 extends over 15 amino acids. Germline lookup yields CDR1 SGHVS and CDR2 FQNEAQ. CDR3 DNA: TGTGCCAGCAGTCCGAGACAGGCAACTAATGAAAAACTGTTTTTT. It translates to CASSPRQATNEKLFF.

The chain is built from TRBV19 and TRBJ2-7; D is perhaps TRBD1 (5 bases). The germline V gene has CDR1 LNHDA and CDR2 SQIVND (reference sequence). The CDR3 is 13 residues long. V dropped 8 bases and J dropped 2 bases, with 13 bases sitting between them. As DNA, the CDR3 is TGTGCCAGTTCACCAGGGTCGGCCTACGAGCAGTACTTC. Translation: CASSPGSAYEQYF.

The J gene is TRBJ2-2, the V gene TRBV7-2, with D tentatively TRBD2 (5 bases). In germline, CDR1 is SGHTA, CDR2 FQGNSA. The CDR3 covers 15 residues. Trimming removed 6 bases at V and 0 bases at J, with 11 bases between. The CDR3 DNA reads TGTGCCAGCAGACCCGGGAACGCGAACACCGGGGAGCTGTTTTTT. This sequence encodes CASRPGNANTGELFF.

The rearrangement uses TRBV10-2 and TRBJ2-3; D unclear. CDR1 and CDR2 (germline): WSHSY, SAAADI. The CDR3 length is 14 residues. Deletions cut 5 bases from V and 4 bases from J, with 13 bases between. CDR3 loop: CASSRYSQADTQYF. The CDR3 bases are TGCGCCAGCAGTAGGTACAGTCAGGCAGATACGCAGTATTTT.

The gene calls are TRBV4-1 and TRBJ2-2; 7 nucleotides line up with TRBD1. V shed 0 bases, J shed 2 bases, and the junction held 3 bases outside the gene matches. CDR3 length: 16 residues. Looked up from germline, CDR1 is MGHRA and CDR2 is YSYEKL. The CDR3 is CASSQDTGANTGELFF. CDR3 DNA: TGCGCCAGCAGCCAAGATACAGGGGCAAACACCGGGGAGCTGTTTTTT.

The J gene is TRBJ2-7, the V gene TRBV7-2, with 7 bases identical to TRBD2. The CDR3 runs 13 residues. With V trimmed by 1 base and J by 6 bases, 3 bases remained unmatched. Germline V CDR1 and CDR2: SGHTA, FQGNSA. The chain's CDR3 is CASSLEPGGEQYF. CDR3 sequence (DNA): TGTGCCAGCAGCTTAGAACCGGGGGGCGAGCAGTACTTC. Looking up the rest from reference TRBV7-2 and TRBJ2-7 gives the full variable domain: GAGVSQSPSNKVTEKGKDVELRCDPISGHTALYWYRQSLGQGLEFLIYFQGNSAPDKSGLPSDRFSAERTGGSVSTLTIQRTQQEDSAVYLCASSLEPGGEQYFGPGTRLTVT.

This rearrangement joins TRBV6-6 to TRBJ2-7; D possibly corresponds to TRBD2 (6 bases). Trimming left V 4 bases short and J 6 bases short, with 10 bases between. Germline V gives CDR1 MNHNY, CDR2 SVGAGI (reference sequence). The CDR3 loop spans 12 amino acids. CDR3 residues: CASSLTGVEQYF. DNA for the CDR3: TGTGCCAGCAGTTTAACGGGGGTCGAGCAGTACTTC.